This is a list of T cell receptor beta chains from one sample in a study of siplizumab effects on memory and regulatory T cells. Profiling relied on immunoSEQ multiplex PCR, and the TCRdb table lists in-frame clones only, not all of them. The table includes about 19,000 clones, 44% detected once. For these TCRs, the target antigens are not known. Sequencing used CFSE-low (dividing) CD4+ T cells sorted from an allogeneic mixed lymphocyte reaction. The receptors were gathered from a human donor in good health; the cells came from an allogeneic mixed lymphocyte reaction. Some clones in this sample may be carry-over from other donors' samples. Both conserved end residues are part of each CDR3.

j_gene	v_gene	CDR3aa
TRBJ1-1	TRBV18	CASSPLRGQTTEAFF
TRBJ1-5	TRBV5-1	CASSSGLGNQPQHF
TRBJ2-4	TRBV7-2	CASSLARKNIQYF
TRBJ1-2	TRBV29-1	CSGGHPDGYTF
TRBJ2-3	TRBV19	CASSIQGGSTDTQYF
TRBJ2-4	TRBV6-5	CASRLAGENIQYF
TRBJ1-1	TRBV6-5	CASSSATGATEAFF
TRBJ2-7	TRBV6-5	CASSEASRYEQYF
TRBJ2-3	TRBV7-7	CASSQGTSGEADTQYF
TRBJ2-3	TRBV6-6	CASSYQGSHTDTQYF
TRBJ2-7	TRBV6-5	CASSSAFSYEQYF
TRBJ1-1	TRBV7-9	CASSLRDTAAFF